The 18 T cell receptor beta chains in this list originate from one sample, sequenced in a study of blood T cells in healthy people across ages. It was with a sample-barcoded 5' primer and a J-beta primer mix that a second PCR of about 6 to 12 cycles was run. TCRdb reprocessed the 5' RACE reads with MiXCR, giving one entry per CDR3 protein. Of hundreds of thousands of distinct CDR3 sequences in the sample, 40% to 65% are singletons; the top ten hold about two fifths. The sample taken for sequencing was blood. These receptors were obtained from an elderly man in good health.

The genes are TRBV21-1 and TRBJ2-6; TRBD1, as called in the table, went unchecked against the DNA. TRBV21-1 is a documented pseudogene. The CDR3 length is 15 residues. This chain's CDR3 is CEGRQPGSGANVLTF. The CDR3, as DNA: TGTGAAGGGAGACAGCCTGGCTCTGGGGCCAACGTCCTGACTTTC.

This clonotype was counted between two and nine times. The chain has TRBV6-2 or TRBV6-3 and TRBJ2-1, with 13 positions matching TRBD2. Germline-derived CDR1 and CDR2 are MNHEY and SVGEGT. V trimming: 6 bases; J trimming: 10 bases; junction bases outside the gene matches: 3. There are 13 residues in the CDR3. The CDR3 is CASRLAGGREQFF. The CDR3 DNA sequence: TGTGCCAGCAGACTAGCGGGAGGGCGAGAGCAGTTCTTC.

The rearrangement links TRBV2 to TRBJ1-2; D gene ambiguous. V lost 6 bases to trimming and J lost 0 bases, with 14 bases between them. The length of the CDR3 is 15 residues. Germline V gene lookup returns CDR1 SNHLY and CDR2 FYNNEI. Here the CDR3 reads CASRDRYGPNYGYTF. The DNA for the CDR3 is TGTGCCAGCAGAGATAGATACGGACCTAACTATGGCTACACCTTC.

This chain joins TRBV7-2 and TRBJ1-1; 7 nucleotides agree with TRBD1. Trimming cost V 1 base and J 6 bases; bases outside gene matches: 5. Germline CDR1 reads SGHTA; CDR2 reads FQGNSA. The length of the CDR3 is 14 residues. Written as DNA, the CDR3 is TGTGCCAGCAGCTTAGGAGGACAGGCTCCTGAAGCTTTCTTT. As protein: CASSLGGQAPEAFF.

This clonotype appeared a single time. The chain has TRBV4-1 and TRBJ2-3, with TRBD2 matching 8 bases. The CDR3 spans 14 residues. Germline values: CDR1 MGHRA, CDR2 YSYEKL. The ends lost 5 bases at V and 14 bases at J; junction bases unmatched: 15. The CDR3 region has the DNA TGCGCCAGCAGCTTTAGCGGGGAGGCAAGATACGCGTATTTT. It specifies CASSFSGEARYAYF.

This chain connects TRBV20-1 to TRBJ2-2, with 8 bases aligning to TRBD1. The CDR3 spans 15 residues. Germline CDR1 reads DFQATT; CDR2 reads SNEGSKA (reference sequence). The junction had 6 bases not matched to a gene; V was cut back by 6 bases and J by 0 bases. CDR3 amino acids: CSARRQGTNTGELFF. The CDR3 DNA follows: TGCAGTGCGCGACGACAGGGGACGAACACCGGGGAGCTGTTTTTT.

V is TRBV12-3 or TRBV12-4 and J is TRBJ1-2; a weak D match, TRBD1 (5 bases). The CDR3 runs 17 residues. Between the trimmed V and J ends, which lost 3 bases and 0 bases, there was a span of 17 bases. The CDR3 DNA reads as TGTGCCAGCAGTTTGGCGGGGGGTGTACAAGCTAACTATGGCTACACCTTC. Protein product: CASSLAGGVQANYGYTF.

V is TRBV10-3 and J is TRBJ2-5; weak D call: TRBD2 (7 bases). V lost 10 bases and J lost 4, with 16 bases in between. The CDR3 is made up of 13 amino acids. Looked up from germline, CDR1 is ENHRY and CDR2 is SYGVKD. The CDR3 is CASSRGLLETQYF. CDR3 nucleotides: TGTGCCAGCAGCAGGGGACTACTAGAGACCCAGTACTTC.

V and J are TRBV6-6 and TRBJ2-1; 9 nucleotides match TRBD2. The CDR3 runs 16 residues. CDR1 and CDR2 (germline): MNHNY, SVGAGI (reference sequence). The ends lost 7 bases at V and 5 bases at J; junction bases unmatched: 12. For the CDR3, the DNA is TGTGCCAGCAAGCGGGCTAGCGGGGTCGGAAACAATGAGCAGTTCTTC. Translating gives CASKRASGVGNNEQFF.

This sequence joins TRBV15 and TRBJ2-5; 9 bases agree with TRBD1. The J call may be faulty, since TRBJ2-7 better matches the DNA end. This CDR3 contains 14 residues. Germline-derived CDR1 and CDR2 are LNHNV and YYDKDF (reference sequence). CDR3 in DNA: TGTGCCACCAGCAGAGTGGGGACAGGGTTCGAGCAGTACTTC. Translating it yields CATSRVGTGFEQYF.

V and J are TRBV29-1 and TRBJ1-2; D call uncertain. CDR1 and CDR2 from the germline V gene are SQVTM and ANQGSEA. The CDR3 extends over 12 amino acids. V lost 6 bases to trimming and J lost 5 bases, with 13 bases between them. The CDR3: CSVRTASYGYTF. The DNA of the CDR3 is TGCAGCGTAAGGACGGCTAGTTATGGCTACACCTTC.

A few counts support this clonotype. The J gene is TRBJ1-6, the V gene TRBV20-1; 7 nucleotides align to TRBD1. This CDR3 is 18 amino acids long. The J segment lost 0 bases and the V segment lost 5 bases, leaving 13 bases of the junction unmatched. The germline gives CDR1 DFQATT, CDR2 SNEGSKA (reference sequence). The CDR3 region is CSAGDREDAGSYNSPLHF. As DNA, the CDR3 is TGCAGTGCTGGTGACAGGGAGGATGCGGGCTCCTATAATTCACCCCTCCACTTT.

V and J are TRBV6-6 and TRBJ2-7, with 12 bases aligning to TRBD2. The J call is in doubt because the DNA end fits TRBJ2-5 better. The V gene's germline CDR1 is MNHNY and CDR2 SVGAGI (reference sequence). The CDR3 runs 15 residues. The CDR3 nucleotides are TGTGCCAGCAGTTACGCGACTAGCGGGAGTGAGACCCAGTACTTC. This gives the protein CASSYATSGSETQYF.

Comments on this clonotype: A much larger clone sits a single nucleotide away, making a read error possible. The J gene is TRBJ2-7, the V gene TRBV2; 7 nucleotides align to TRBD1. The CDR3 contains 15 residues. CDR1 and CDR2 from the germline V gene are SNHLY and FYNNEI. The V gene end was trimmed by 3 bases and the J gene end by 7 bases; junction bases not matched to a gene: 12. The CDR3 is CASSDRSTGENEQYF. CDR3 coding DNA: TGTGCCAGCAGTGACCGAAGTACAGGGGAGAATGAGCAGTACTTC.

The genes are TRBV7-8 and TRBJ2-3; the D gene is possibly TRBD1 (5 bases). The CDR3 is 13 residues long. Trimming pared 5 bases from V and 6 bases from J, leaving 12 bases between. Germline CDR1 SGHVS, CDR2 FQNEAQ. CDR3 DNA: TGTGCCAGCAGCAGGGGCCGGTGGGATACGCAGTATTTT. Encoded protein: CASSRGRWDTQYF.

CDR3 residues: CASSFSSRDGPNSPLHF. CDR3 in DNA: TGTGCCAGCAGCTTTTCTTCCCGGGACGGACCAAATTCACCCCTCCACTTT. V and J are TRBV7-8 and TRBJ1-6, with D perhaps matching TRBD1 (5 bases). This CDR3 region has 17 residues. Germline lookup yields CDR1 SGHVS and CDR2 FQNEAQ. Trimming removed 3 bases from V and 7 bases from J, with 19 bases in between. Together with reference TRBV7-8 and TRBJ1-6, the CDR3 gives the full variable domain: GAGVSQSPRYKVAKRGQDVALRCDPISGHVSLFWYQQALGQGPEFLTYFQNEAQLDKSGLPSDRFFAERPEGSVSTLKIQRTQQEDSAVYLCASSFSSRDGPNSPLHFGNGTRLTVT.

This clonotype was seen at least ten times. V is TRBV7-2 and J is TRBJ2-7, with 9 nucleotides matching TRBD2. Germline V gene data show CDR1 as SGHTA and CDR2 as FQGNSA. The CDR3 loop spans 15 amino acids. V trimming: 2 bases; J trimming: 2 bases; junction bases outside the gene matches: 4. Here the CDR3 DNA reads TGTGCCAGCAGCTTAAATAGCGGGGGTCCCTACGAGCAGTACTTC. Encoded protein: CASSLNSGGPYEQYF.

CDR3 nucleotides: TGTGCCAGCAGTGGGGCCTACACAGATACGCAGTATTTT. This encodes CASSGAYTDTQYF. V is TRBV25-1 and J is TRBJ2-3; no reliable D call. This CDR3 comprises 13 residues. Trimming cost V 4 bases and J 2 bases, with 7 bases left between them. Germline loops: CDR1 MGHDK, CDR2 SYGVNS.